This T cell receptor beta chain was retrieved from a study of T-cell memory formation after mild COVID-19. Trimming at V came to 3 bases and at J to 2 bases, leaving 14 bases not matched to a gene. This CDR3 has 18 residues. The germline V gene encodes CDR1 SGHNT and CDR2 YENEEA. MiXCR was run by TCRdb on the 5' RACE reads, yielding one entry per CDR3 protein. Of 410,000 or so distinct CDR3 sequences detected, 20% to 30% appear once; the ten largest clones hold roughly 13%. The material sequenced was PBMCs or a T cell subset sorted from them (not recorded which). The chain links TRBV11-3 to TRBJ1-1, with 8 nucleotides matching TRBD1. The receptor was isolated from an adult woman who had mild COVID-19 (a few samples of this study predate the infection). Cell type and time point are not known. This chain's CDR3 is CASSFYPQTGVNNTEAFF. CDR3 DNA: TGTGCCAGCAGCTTTTACCCCCAGACAGGGGTCAATAACACTGAAGCTTTCTTT.